A selection of T cell receptor beta chains follows, all from one sample in a study of blood T cell repertoires in COVID-19. This table comes from immunoSEQ multiplex PCR, and its TCRdb copy is limited to in-frame clones, with some not included. The top ten hold approximately 7.4% of the sample, which has over 200,000 clones, about four fifths seen once. Sequencing was done on a sample of peripheral blood. Receptors were obtained from a woman aged 45 to 65 with acute or convalescent COVID-19. Each CDR3 is given with its conserved first and last residue. Fields, in order: J gene, V gene, D gene, clone size, CDR3 protein, CDR3 DNA. D genes are given only for firm matches. Expanded clones are given a class, and other clones once, few, many or no size at all.

j_call: TRBJ2-3
v_call: TRBV27
d_call: NA
clone_size: NA
cdr3_aa: CASSFWTQRADTQYF
cdr3_nt: TGTGCCAGCAGTTTCTGGACTCAACGGGCAGATACGCAGTATTTT

j_call: TRBJ2-5
v_call: TRBV29-1
d_call: NA
clone_size: NA
cdr3_aa: CSVVSGEGGETQYF
cdr3_nt: TGCAGCGTTGTTTCGGGAGAGGGTGGGGAGACCCAGTACTTC

j_call: TRBJ1-1
v_call: TRBV11-2
d_call: NA
clone_size: NA
cdr3_aa: CASTNAPGAFF
cdr3_nt: TGTGCCAGCACCAACGCCCCGGGAGCTTTCTTT

j_call: TRBJ2-7
v_call: TRBV5-1
d_call: TRBD2
clone_size: many
cdr3_aa: CASSLGAGVYEQYF
cdr3_nt: TGCGCCAGCAGCTTGGGAGCGGGAGTCTACGAGCAGTACTTC

j_call: TRBJ1-5
v_call: TRBV12-3/TRBV12-4
d_call: TRBD1
clone_size: NA
cdr3_aa: CASTYRGDQPQHF
cdr3_nt: TGTGCCAGCACTTACAGGGGGGATCAGCCCCAGCATTTT

j_call: TRBJ1-2
v_call: TRBV7-2
d_call: TRBD1
clone_size: NA
cdr3_aa: CASSYDRGQGYTF
cdr3_nt: TGTGCCAGCAGCTATGACAGGGGGCAAGGCTACACCTTC

j_call: TRBJ2-1
v_call: TRBV10-3
d_call: NA
clone_size: NA
cdr3_aa: CAIGRDSRDEQFF
cdr3_nt: TGTGCCATCGGTCGAGACTCCCGCGATGAGCAGTTCTTC

j_call: TRBJ2-1
v_call: TRBV7-3
d_call: NA
clone_size: NA
cdr3_aa: CASSLIQGDNEQFF
cdr3_nt: TGTGCCAGCAGCTTAATACAGGGAGACAATGAGCAGTTCTTC

j_call: TRBJ2-3
v_call: TRBV24-1
d_call: TRBD2
clone_size: NA
cdr3_aa: CATSDFPSGRGTDTQYF
cdr3_nt: TGTGCCACCAGTGATTTCCCAAGCGGGAGGGGGACAGATACGCAGTATTTT

j_call: TRBJ1-1
v_call: TRBV7-6
d_call: TRBD1
clone_size: NA
cdr3_aa: CASSSGQGNTEAFF
cdr3_nt: TGTGCCAGCAGCTCGGGACAGGGGAACACTGAAGCTTTCTTT

j_call: TRBJ2-3
v_call: TRBV24-1
d_call: TRBD2
clone_size: once
cdr3_aa: CATSDPGLAGLTDTQYF
cdr3_nt: TGTGCCACCAGTGACCCTGGACTAGCGGGACTCACAGATACGCAGTATTTT

j_call: TRBJ2-5
v_call: TRBV4-2
d_call: NA
clone_size: NA
cdr3_aa: CASSQVAGRQETQYF
cdr3_nt: TGTGCCAGCAGCCAAGTGGCTGGCCGCCAAGAGACCCAGTACTTC

j_call: TRBJ1-3
v_call: TRBV6-6
d_call: TRBD1
clone_size: NA
cdr3_aa: CASSPGQGAYTIYF
cdr3_nt: TGTGCCAGCAGCCCTGGACAGGGGGCATACACCATATATTTT

j_call: TRBJ2-1
v_call: TRBV7-2
d_call: NA
clone_size: NA
cdr3_aa: CASSPRSEQFF
cdr3_nt: TGTGCCAGCAGCCCGCGTAGCGAGCAGTTCTTC

j_call: TRBJ2-1
v_call: TRBV10-3
d_call: TRBD2
clone_size: few
cdr3_aa: CAILILAVYNEQFF
cdr3_nt: TGTGCCATCCTAATACTAGCGGTCTACAATGAGCAGTTCTTC

j_call: TRBJ1-1
v_call: TRBV4-1
d_call: NA
clone_size: NA
cdr3_aa: CASREILRGQGNTEAFF
cdr3_nt: TGCGCCAGCCGCGAAATACTGCGGGGGCAAGGGAACACTGAAGCTTTCTTT